The source of this TCR beta chain is a study of cytotoxic CD8 clonotypes in ibrutinib-treated CLL. The CDR3 totals 15 residues. Germline V CDR1 and CDR2: SGHAT, FQNNGV. Trimming left V 4 bases short and J 3 bases short, with 16 bases between. Libraries were prepared by immunoSEQ multiplex PCR; TCRdb keeps only in-frame clonotypes and omits some of them. The sample consists of about 310,000 clones, roughly 79% of them appearing once. The sample was PBMCs, taken before ibrutinib treatment. The sequence was obtained from a human donor with chronic lymphocytic leukemia. The rearrangement joins TRBV11-2 to TRBJ2-7; possible D gene TRBD1, 6 bases. CDR3 sequence reads: CASSSRWGRVYEQYF. The CDR3 nucleotides are TGTGCCAGCAGCTCCCGGTGGGGGCGCGTCTACGAGCAGTACTTC. Combining the CDR3 with reference TRBV11-2 and TRBJ2-7 gives the whole variable domain EAGVAQSPRYKIIEKRQSVAFWCNPISGHATLYWYQQILGQGPKLLIQFQNNGVVDDSQLPKDRFSAERLKGVDSTLKIQPAKLEDSAVYLCASSSRWGRVYEQYFGPGTRLTVT.